The 19 T cell receptor beta chains given below trace back to one sample, sequenced in a study of Graves' ophthalmopathy and Graves' hyperthyroidism. Researchers took RNA transcripts and amplified TCR beta CDR3 regions from them. Second-round multiplex PCR came after first-round RT-PCR with HTBI primers. TCRdb re-called the multiplex PCR reads through MiXCR, storing one row per CDR3 protein. The sample has 400,000 to 500,000 distinct CDR3 sequences, roughly 21% seen once. Sequences were obtained from peripheral blood. The source is a woman under 30 with stable Graves' hyperthyroidism.

This chain joins TRBV30 and TRBJ1-2; 8 positions match TRBD1. V gave up 0 bases and J gave up 7 bases; unmatched junction bases: 7. CDR1 and CDR2 from the germline V gene are GTSNPN and SVGIG (reference sequence). The CDR3 consists of 14 residues. As DNA, the CDR3 is TGTGCCTGGAGTGTACGGACAGGGTACCCTGGCTACACCTTC. Its protein is CAWSVRTGYPGYTF.

This clonotype was observed at least ten times. This rearrangement joins TRBV19 to TRBJ1-1; D is perhaps TRBD1 (5 bases). This CDR3 region has 13 residues. V dropped 6 bases and J dropped 4 bases, with 12 bases sitting between them. CDR1 LNHDA and CDR2 SQIVND come from the germline V gene (reference sequence). The CDR3 DNA follows: TGTGCCAGTAGGGGACTCTCGGGCACTGAAGCTTTCTTT. It specifies CASRGLSGTEAFF.

In this sample, this clonotype turned up many times. The chain links TRBV12-3 or TRBV12-4 to TRBJ2-7; D is unresolved. V was shortened by 4 bases and J by 2 bases, with 18 bases between the two germline ends. The CDR3 sequence is 16 residues long. The CDR3 sequence is CASSSLHLPRAYEQYF. The CDR3 DNA sequence: TGTGCCAGCAGTTCCCTACATCTGCCGAGAGCCTACGAGCAGTACTTC.

The chain links TRBV6-5 to TRBJ1-5; weak D call: TRBD1 (5 bases). The CDR3 contains 15 residues. V lost 2 bases and J 4 bases, leaving 12 bases between the germline ends. Germline V gene lookup returns CDR1 MNHEY and CDR2 SVGAGI. The CDR3 nucleotides are TGTGCCAGCAGTTACCCCCAGGGACGAAATCAGCCCCAGCATTTT. Residues: CASSYPQGRNQPQHF.

At least ten counts were recorded for this clonotype. CDR3: CASSQDGRGRGYNSPLHF. In DNA form, the CDR3 reads TGTGCCAGCAGCCAAGATGGAAGGGGTAGGGGCTATAATTCACCCCTCCACTTT. The chain links TRBV3-1 to TRBJ1-6, with D tentatively TRBD1 (5 bases). CDR1 and CDR2 (germline): LGHDT, YNNKEL (reference sequence). Trimming took 0 bases from V and 3 from J, leaving 15 bases between them. The CDR3 covers 18 residues. The variable domain in full, completed from reference TRBV3-1 and TRBJ1-6, reads DTAVSQTPKYLVTQMGNDKSIKCEQNLGHDTMYWYKQDSKKFLKIMFSYNNKELIINETVPNRFSPKSPDKAHLNLHINSLELGDSAVYFCASSQDGRGRGYNSPLHFGNGTRLTVT.

This clonotype was seen many times. V gene TRBV2 combines with J gene TRBJ2-7; D possibly corresponds to TRBD2 (6 bases). The CDR3 totals 15 residues. V shed 3 bases and J shed 4 bases, with 16 bases lying between them. Germline assignment: CDR1 SNHLY and CDR2 FYNNEI. This chain's CDR3 is CASSDGGVRIYEQYF. The CDR3 nucleotides are TGTGCCAGCAGTGACGGGGGAGTCCGTATTTACGAGCAGTACTTC.

At least ten counts were recorded for this clonotype. A much bigger clone sits one base away, suggesting this may be a read error. The rearrangement uses TRBV5-1 and TRBJ1-3; possible D gene TRBD1, 5 bases. The length of the CDR3 is 14 residues. The germline gives CDR1 SGHRS, CDR2 YFSETQ. Trimming took off 0 bases at V and 2 bases at J, with 6 bases between the two ends. The CDR3 loop is CASSLAGPGNTIYF. DNA of the CDR3: TGCGCCAGCAGCTTGGCGGGACCTGGAAACACCATATATTTT. The entire variable domain, with the rest obtained from reference TRBV5-1 and TRBJ1-3, is as follows: KAGVTQTPRYLIKTRGQQVTLSCSPISGHRSVSWYQQTPGQGLQFLFEYFSETQRNKGNFPGRFSGRQFSNSRSEMNVSTLELGDSALYLCASSLAGPGNTIYFGEGSWLTVV.

This clonotype was counted many times. The genes are TRBV2 and TRBJ1-2, with a possible D match to TRBD1 (5 bases). Germline loops: CDR1 SNHLY, CDR2 FYNNEI. This CDR3 has 12 amino acids. Trimming cost V 6 bases and J 1 base, with 6 bases left between them. The CDR3 region is CASRGVNYGYTF. The CDR3, as DNA: TGTGCCAGCAGGGGGGTTAACTATGGCTACACCTTC. Combining the CDR3 with reference TRBV2 and TRBJ1-2 gives the whole variable domain EPEVTQTPSHQVTQMGQEVILRCVPISNHLYFYWYRQILGQKVEFLVSFYNNEISEKSEIFDDQFSVERPDGSNFTLKIRSTKLEDSAMYFCASRGVNYGYTFGSGTRLTVV.

This clonotype was seen at least ten times. The CDR3 DNA reads TGTGCCTCCTGCAGGGAGGGAAAAACTGTTCAGCCCCAGCATTTT. Translated, it gives CASCREGKTVQPQHF. The J gene is TRBJ1-5, the V gene TRBV28; maybe TRBD1 (5 bases). The CDR3 runs to 15 residues. With 11 bases removed from V and 6 bases from J, the gap between germline ends came to 23 bases. Per the germline V gene, CDR1 is MDHEN and CDR2 is SYDVKM.

This clonotype came up many times. The V and J genes are TRBV29-1 and TRBJ2-5; tentatively, D is TRBD2 (6 bases). The CDR3 sequence is 13 residues long. Germline-derived CDR1 and CDR2 are SQVTM and ANQGSEA. V lost 4 bases, J lost 8 bases, and 17 bases lay in between. The CDR3 sequence is CSVVYGGTGTQYF. DNA for the CDR3: TGCAGCGTTGTTTACGGGGGAACAGGTACCCAGTACTTC. The whole variable domain, remainder taken from reference TRBV29-1 and TRBJ2-5, is SAVISQKPSRDICQRGTSLTIQCQVDSQVTMMFWYRQQPGQSLTLIATANQGSEATYESGFVIDKFPISRPNLTFSTLTVSNMSPEDSSIYLCSVVYGGTGTQYFGPGTRLLVL.

Regarding this clonotype: One base away lies a much larger clone, so this may be a sequencing read error. J is TRBJ2-2 and V is TRBV15; 10 bases fit TRBD1. Germline V lookup: CDR1 LNHNV, CDR2 YYDKDF (reference sequence). This CDR3 has 21 residues. The CDR3 loop is CATSRDRDRGPGLGPTGELSF. In DNA, the CDR3 is TGTGCCACCAGCAGAGATCGGGACAGGGGCCCCGGACTAGGTCCCACCGGGGAGCTGTCTTTT.

The J gene is TRBJ1-3, the V gene TRBV6-1; TRBD1 agrees at 9 bases. The CDR3 covers 15 residues. With V trimmed by 3 bases and J by 6 bases, 6 bases remained unmatched. Germline values: CDR1 MNHNS, CDR2 SASEGT. The CDR3 spells CASSDPGTGPNTIYF. In nucleotides, the CDR3 is TGTGCCAGCAGTGACCCCGGGACAGGGCCAAACACCATATATTTT.

This clonotype was seen many times. The chain combines TRBV5-1 with TRBJ2-7; no clear D. V lost 0 bases to trimming and J lost 3 bases, with 7 bases between them. The CDR3 runs 13 residues. The germline V gene has CDR1 SGHRS and CDR2 YFSETQ. CDR3 residues: CASSLGARYEQYF. CDR3 DNA: TGCGCCAGCAGCTTGGGGGCTCGCTACGAGCAGTACTTC. Looking up the rest from reference TRBV5-1 and TRBJ2-7 gives the full variable domain: KAGVTQTPRYLIKTRGQQVTLSCSPISGHRSVSWYQQTPGQGLQFLFEYFSETQRNKGNFPGRFSGRQFSNSRSEMNVSTLELGDSALYLCASSLGARYEQYFGPGTRLTVT.

This clonotype appeared many times. The chain uses TRBV27 and TRBJ1-2; TRBD1 aligns across 11 bases. V dropped 7 bases and J dropped 4; count of bases not matched to a gene: 8. The CDR3 totals 15 residues. Looked up from germline, CDR1 is MNHEY and CDR2 is SMNVEV (reference sequence). CDR3 sequence: CASTPGQGVGYGYTF. CDR3 DNA: TGTGCCAGCACCCCGGGACAGGGGGTTGGCTATGGCTACACCTTC.

This clonotype was recorded many times. The chain uses TRBV2 and TRBJ2-4, with D uncertain. CDR3 length equals 16 residues. The germline gives CDR1 SNHLY, CDR2 FYNNEI. V was shortened by 0 bases and J by 1 base, with 10 bases between the two germline ends. The CDR3: CASSEAPLGAKNIQYF. CDR3 DNA sequence: TGTGCCAGCAGTGAAGCTCCTTTGGGGGCCAAAAACATTCAGTACTTC. Full variable domain (missing parts from reference TRBV2 and TRBJ2-4): EPEVTQTPSHQVTQMGQEVILRCVPISNHLYFYWYRQILGQKVEFLVSFYNNEISEKSEIFDDQFSVERPDGSNFTLKIRSTKLEDSAMYFCASSEAPLGAKNIQYFGAGTRLSVL.

This clonotype was recorded many times. The CDR3 loop is CASSFAGQAYGTQYF. The CDR3 bases are TGTGCCAGCAGCTTTGCGGGACAGGCTTACGGGACCCAGTACTTC. This chain connects TRBV7-9 to TRBJ2-5, with 8 bases that match TRBD1. V lost 3 bases to trimming and J lost 7 bases; unmatched junction nucleotides: 10. The germline gives CDR1 SEHNR, CDR2 FQNEAQ (reference sequence). This CDR3 has 15 residues. Supplemented by reference TRBV7-9 and TRBJ2-5, the full variable domain reads DTGVSQNPRHKITKRGQNVTFRCDPISEHNRLYWYRQTLGQGPEFLTYFQNEAQLEKSRLLSDRFSAERPKGSFSTLEIQRTEQGDSAMYLCASSFAGQAYGTQYFGPGTRLLVL.

V usage is TRBV29-1 and J usage is TRBJ1-2; weak D call: TRBD1 (5 bases). V dropped 1 base and J dropped 9 bases, with 12 bases sitting between them. Germline V CDR1 and CDR2: SQVTM, ANQGSEA. There are 12 residues in the CDR3. The CDR3 sequence: CSVEGQGVRYTF. In DNA, the CDR3 is TGCAGCGTTGAAGGTCAGGGTGTGCGCTACACCTTC.

This clonotype showed up many times. V gene TRBV18 combines with J gene TRBJ1-5; D remains ambiguous. The germline V and J ends were trimmed by 4 bases and 0 bases, with 13 bases remaining between them. The CDR3 is made up of 16 amino acids. Germline V CDR1 and CDR2: KGHSH, LQKENI. DNA of the CDR3: TGTGCCAGCTCACACCGACATCCAAATAGCAATCAGCCCCAGCATTTT. It specifies CASSHRHPNSNQPQHF.

This clonotype has ten or more counts. V is TRBV14 and J is TRBJ2-2; maybe TRBD2 (7 bases). Trimming took off 4 bases at V and 0 bases at J, with 12 bases between the two ends. CDR3 length equals 16 residues. In germline, CDR1 is SGHDN, CDR2 FVKESK. The CDR3 DNA is TGTGCCAGCAGCCTCGGGGGGCTACCGAACACCGGGGAGCTGTTTTTT. It translates to CASSLGGLPNTGELFF. Complete variable domain (other parts from reference TRBV14 and TRBJ2-2): EAGVTQFPSHSVIEKGQTVTLRCDPISGHDNLYWYRRVMGKEIKFLLHFVKESKQDESGMPNNRFLAERTGGTYSTLKVQPAELEDSGVYFCASSLGGLPNTGELFFGEGSRLTVL.